The rows below give T cell receptor beta chains drawn from one sample of a study of identical twins. TCRdb re-derived calls from the 5' RACE reads in MiXCR, one entry per CDR3 protein. Of roughly 470,000 distinct CDR3 sequences listed, roughly an eighth are singletons. These data also featured in a second study, about yellow fever vaccine responses in identical twins.

Input material: CD4+ T cells sorted from blood. The origin of the receptors is a woman in her late teens or twenties in good health. The CDR3 runs from the conserved cysteine through the conserved F or W. D genes are given only for firm matches. Expanded clones get a size class; other rows say once, few or many, or leave the size out.

d_gene,j_gene,abundance,v_gene,CDR3aa,CDR3nt
.,TRBJ2-1,.,TRBV19,CASSPPPRLEQFF,TGTGCCAGTAGTCCTCCCCCGCGACTAGAGCAGTTCTTC
.,TRBJ2-3,many,TRBV5-1,CASSLEAPTDTQYF,TGCGCCAGCAGCTTGGAGGCCCCCACAGATACGCAGTATTTT
.,TRBJ2-6,.,TRBV4-2,CASSQDGSGSGANVLTF,TGTGCCAGCAGCCAAGATGGTAGTGGGTCTGGGGCCAACGTCCTGACTTTC
.,TRBJ2-2,.,TRBV10-1,CASSESGGTGELFF,TGCGCCAGCAGTGAGTCTGGAGGGACCGGGGAGCTGTTTTTT
TRBD2,TRBJ2-1,many,TRBV3-1,CASSQVRIAGDGYNEQFF,TGTGCCAGCAGCCAAGTCCGCATAGCGGGAGACGGTTACAATGAGCAGTTCTTC
.,TRBJ2-7,.,TRBV9,CASSVGDGRTYEQYF,TGTGCCAGCAGCGTAGGGGACGGAAGAACTTACGAGCAGTACTTC
.,TRBJ1-1,few,TRBV6-1,CATGSDYTNTEAFF,TGTGCCACCGGATCGGACTATACGAACACTGAAGCTTTCTTT
.,TRBJ2-7,few,TRBV5-6,CASSGRGLGEQYF,TGTGCCAGCAGTGGACGAGGGCTTGGAGAGCAGTACTTC
.,TRBJ2-1,few,TRBV6-2/TRBV6-3,CASSYPQGLGTNEQFF,TGTGCCAGCAGTTATCCTCAGGGACTTGGGACCAATGAGCAGTTCTTC
TRBD2,TRBJ2-3,many,TRBV29-1,CSVERTSVSTDTQYF,TGCAGCGTTGAGAGGACTAGCGTCTCCACAGATACGCAGTATTTT
TRBD2,TRBJ2-7,.,TRBV5-1,CASSLGGTSGIYEQYF,TGCGCCAGCAGCCTAGGAGGGACTAGCGGGATCTACGAGCAGTACTTC
.,TRBJ2-1,.,TRBV7-2,CASSSVGTNEQFF,TGTGCCAGCAGCTCTGTGGGGACTAATGAGCAGTTCTTC
.,TRBJ2-1,few,TRBV10-3,CATRELTGFNEQFF,TGTGCCACCCGAGAACTGACAGGCTTCAATGAGCAGTTCTTC
.,TRBJ2-3,few,TRBV7-9,CASSFSPSDTQYF,TGTGCCAGCAGCTTCTCCCCTTCGGATACGCAGTATTTT
.,TRBJ1-1,few,TRBV21-1,CAVRQGGYTEAFF,TGTGCCGTACGACAGGGTGGGTACACTGAAGCTTTCTTT
.,TRBJ2-3,.,TRBV5-1,CASSTSRTVTDTQYF,TGCGCCAGCAGTACCTCACGGACAGTTACAGATACGCAGTATTTT
TRBD2,TRBJ2-3,many,TRBV20-1,CSARDFGGRVRTDTQYF,TGCAGTGCTAGAGATTTCGGCGGGAGGGTAAGGACAGATACGCAGTATTTT